The T cell receptor (beta chain) under discussion was sequenced for a study of blood T cell repertoires in COVID-19. About the research overall: Samples taken during acute and convalescent COVID-19 were collected in the United States, Italy and Spain. The cDNA or gDNA used as material had been derived from T cells, B-cell-depleted T cells, or PBMCs.

Per the germline V gene, CDR1 is MNHNY and CDR2 is SVGAGI (reference sequence). Trimming shortened V by 5 bases and J by 4 bases, and 14 bases separated the two germline ends. This CDR3 is built from 14 residues. One Seattle source followed patients from active infection through their disease course. Per the original data handling: Amplification from reference gene primers served as the basis for estimated nucleated cell counts. Method: immunoSEQ multiplex PCR; TCRdb's copy keeps in-frame clones and lacks some. V and J calls and clone size come straight from that table; D and trimming were deduced from the DNA. The sample shows tens of thousands of clones, around 80% of them seen only once.

V and J are TRBV6-6 and TRBJ1-1; maybe TRBD1 (5 bases). This receptor was obtained from a man aged 45-60 years with COVID-19, enrolled during active disease. The specimen was peripheral blood. The CDR3 DNA reads as TGTGCCAGCAGTCCTAGGGGTTGGGGCACTGAAGCTTTCTTT. It encodes CASSPRGWGTEAFF.